Here is one TCR beta chain with its context. This sample is drawn from a study of human T cells and chemical hapten exposure. Time point meaning: pre-sensitization, week 0. Treatment described: therapeutic diphenylcyclopropenone sensitization with weekly scalp DPC. The CDR3 length is 16 residues. The ends were cut back, 3 bases at V and 5 bases at J, with 19 bases in the middle. In TCRdb, the RACE reads were re-called with MiXCR into one record per CDR3 protein. The sample holds tens of thousands of distinct CDR3 sequences, 9.9% seen once. Sequencing was performed on whole blood, taken in connection with sensitization to the hapten diphenylcyclopropenone (DPC). The source of this sequence is a man aged 35-49 years with alopecia areata. Some clones in this sample may be carry-over from other donors' samples. The V gene is TRBV12-3 or TRBV12-4, the J gene TRBJ2-5; D possibly corresponds to TRBD2 (6 bases). The DNA for the CDR3 is TGTGCCAGCAGTTTGAGGGTAGCGGAAGGGCGGGAGACCCAGTACTTC. Protein product: CASSLRVAEGRETQYF.